Following are 27 T cell receptor beta chains from one sample sequenced in a study of T cells in Graves' hyperthyroidism and ophthalmopathy. Researchers amplified the TCR beta CDR3 regions from RNA transcripts. HTBI primers were used for first-round RT-PCR of the TCR CDR3. TCRdb re-called the multiplex PCR reads with MiXCR, one entry per CDR3 protein. Among some 570,000 distinct CDR3 sequences, 15% to 20% were seen once, and the ten largest hold 17%. Sequencing input: blood. These receptors came from a woman in her late teens or twenties with Graves' ophthalmopathy.

This clonotype was picked up many times. This chain uses TRBV12-3 or TRBV12-4 with TRBJ2-1; the D is unclear. V gave up 5 bases and J gave up 0 bases, with 11 bases separating them. The CDR3 totals 15 residues. As DNA, the CDR3 is TGTGCCAGCAGTGGAGACGGTAGCTCCTACAATGAGCAGTTCTTC. Protein: CASSGDGSSYNEQFF.

CDR3 nucleotide sequence: TGTGCCAGCAGGGTAGCGGGGGGTTTTAGCACAGATACGCAGTATTTT. Its protein is CASRVAGGFSTDTQYF. The chain employs TRBV28 and TRBJ2-3, with 10 bases identical to TRBD2. Trimming removed 6 bases from V and 0 bases from J; junction bases left unmatched: 6. CDR1 MDHEN and CDR2 SYDVKM come from the germline V gene. The CDR3 is 16 residues long.

On this clonotype itself: A much larger clone lies one base from this, so it may be a read error. The chain has TRBV30 and TRBJ1-1; unclear D gene. The CDR3 sequence is 13 residues long. Trimming took 3 bases from V and 3 from J, leaving 11 bases between them. In germline, CDR1 is GTSNPN, CDR2 SVGIG (reference sequence). The CDR3 DNA is TGTGCCTGGAGCCCCGTTTTGGACACTGAAGCTTTCTTT. Its protein product is CAWSPVLDTEAFF. Complete variable domain (other parts from reference TRBV30 and TRBJ1-1): SQTIHQWPATLVQPVGSPLSLECTVEGTSNPNLYWYRQAAGRGLQLLFYSVGIGQISSEVPQNLSASRPQDRQFILSSKKLLLSDSGFYLCAWSPVLDTEAFFGQGTRLTVV.

There are a few counts of this clonotype. The rearrangement links TRBV29-1 to TRBJ2-7, with D possibly TRBD2 on 7 matching bases. V shed 1 base and J shed 2 bases, with 18 bases lying between them. CDR3 size: 16 residues. Germline V gene data show CDR1 as SQVTM and CDR2 as ANQGSEA. Here the CDR3 DNA reads TGCAGCGTTGAAGGGGCCGTCCAGGGGACTACCTACGAGCAGTACTTC. Protein: CSVEGAVQGTTYEQYF.

The rearrangement links TRBV27 to TRBJ2-2; 7 bases map to TRBD1. The V gene's germline CDR1 is MNHEY and CDR2 SMNVEV (reference sequence). V lost 3 bases and J lost 0; bases outside the gene matches: 10. CDR3 size: 18 residues. CDR3 DNA sequence: TGTGCCAGCAGTTTGTATTGGGACAGTAATTCGAACACCGGGGAGCTGTTTTTT. The encoded protein is CASSLYWDSNSNTGELFF.

Worth noting for this clonotype: A far larger clone is a single base away, which makes a read error likely. The V call is TRBV7-8, the J call TRBJ2-5, with no clear D. CDR1 and CDR2 (germline): SGHVS, FQNEAQ. There are 12 residues in the CDR3. The ends were cut back, 3 bases at V and 7 bases at J, with 9 bases in the middle. The CDR3 is CASSLGLGTQYF. As DNA, the CDR3 is TGTGCCAGCAGCTTGGGTTTGGGGACCCAGTACTTC.

The chain uses TRBV11-1 and TRBJ2-7; 9 nucleotides match TRBD2. CDR1 SGHAT and CDR2 FQDESV come from the germline V gene (reference sequence). V trimming: 3 bases; J trimming: 5 bases; junction bases outside the gene matches: 5. The CDR3 is made up of 14 amino acids. This CDR3 is CASSFSGSMDEQYF. The CDR3 DNA reads as TGTGCCAGCAGCTTTAGCGGGAGTATGGACGAGCAGTACTTC.

This clonotype has a count of ten or more. The chain couples TRBV29-1 to TRBJ2-7, with TRBD2 matching over 8 bases. The germline V gene has CDR1 SQVTM and CDR2 ANQGSEA. Germline trimming cut 4 bases from V and 9 bases from J; bases unmatched to any gene: 5. The CDR3 loop spans 11 amino acids. CDR3 DNA sequence: TGCAGCGTTGTAGCGGGGTTGGGGCAGTACTTC. Protein product: CSVVAGLGQYF.

The table lists this clonotype with many counts. The genes are TRBV5-1 and TRBJ2-3; 8 nucleotides line up with TRBD1. The junction had 5 bases not matched to a gene; V was cut back by 3 bases and J by 2 bases. CDR1 and CDR2 from the germline V gene are SGHRS and YFSETQ. This CDR3 comprises 15 residues. CDR3 sequence (DNA): TGCGCCAGCAGCTCGACAGGGGATGTCACAGATACGCAGTATTTT. Protein: CASSSTGDVTDTQYF.

Of note for this clonotype: One junction end does not reproduce the germline sequence, and a read error may be involved. The chain carries TRBV20-1 and TRBJ1-5, with D unclear. The germline CDR1 and CDR2 sequences are DFQATT and SNEGSKA (reference sequence). There are 14 residues in the CDR3. CDR3 sequence (DNA): TGCAGTGCTCAAAGGTCTGCCAGCAAACAGCCCCAGCATTTT. Amino acids: CSAQRSASKQPQHF.

The chain uses TRBV19 and TRBJ1-1; a weak D match, TRBD1 (5 bases). CDR1 LNHDA and CDR2 SQIVND come from the germline V gene (reference sequence). This CDR3 region has 12 residues. V was trimmed by 2 bases and J by 7 bases, leaving 8 bases between them. CDR3 loop: CASSITGGEAFF. Here the CDR3 DNA reads TGTGCCAGTAGTATAACGGGGGGTGAAGCTTTCTTT.

The CDR3 region has the DNA TGCGCCAGCAGCCAAGATAACGGAGGGATTGGCGCAGATACGCAGTATTTT. This gives the protein CASSQDNGGIGADTQYF. The chain links TRBV4-1 to TRBJ2-3, with D possibly matching TRBD2 (6 bases). Germline CDR1 is MGHRA and CDR2 is YSYEKL. V lost 0 bases and J 4 bases, leaving 17 bases between the germline ends. This CDR3 has 17 amino acids.

This clonotype was seen repeatedly, ten times or more. V gene TRBV28 combines with J gene TRBJ2-2; D gene uncertain. The CDR3 runs 15 residues. CDR1 is MDHEN and CDR2 is SYDVKM in the germline V gene. Trimming removed 4 bases at V and 5 bases at J, with 14 bases between. The CDR3 sequence: CASSSDQSPTGELFF. The CDR3 DNA is TGTGCCAGCAGTTCAGACCAATCTCCAACCGGGGAGCTGTTTTTT.

The J gene is TRBJ2-7, the V gene TRBV24-1; D is unclear. Germline V gene lookup returns CDR1 KGHDR and CDR2 SFDVKD. The CDR3 runs 14 residues. Trimming pared 2 bases from V and 3 bases from J, leaving 10 bases between. The CDR3 DNA is TGTGCCACCAGTGATTCTTGGCAGAGCTACGAGCAGTACTTC. Residues: CATSDSWQSYEQYF.

In regard to this clonotype: Just one base apart from a much larger clone, this may be a read error. The chain employs TRBV6-1 and TRBJ2-3, with TRBD2 identical over 7 bases. Germline loops: CDR1 MNHNS, CDR2 SASEGT. The CDR3 contains 15 residues. V lost 3 bases to trimming and J lost 0 bases; unmatched junction nucleotides: 3. The CDR3 sequence is CASSDGTTSTDTQYF. CDR3 in DNA: TGTGCCAGCAGTGACGGGACTACTAGCACAGATACGCAGTATTTT.

V and J are TRBV5-6 and TRBJ2-5; 8 bases agree with TRBD2. There are 14 residues in the CDR3. CDR1 and CDR2 from the germline V gene are SGHDT and YYEEEE. Trimming cost V 1 base and J 5 bases; bases outside gene matches: 4. CDR3 bases: TGTGCCAGCAGCTTGAGCATAGCGGGGGAGACCCAGTACTTC. Protein product: CASSLSIAGETQYF.

CDR3 residues: CARKGDAHNSPLHF. The CDR3 region has the DNA TGTGCCCGGAAAGGTGACGCGCATAATTCACCCCTCCACTTT. The genes are TRBV30 and TRBJ1-6; D is uncertain. Germline V gene sequence: CDR1 GTSNPN, CDR2 SVGIG (reference sequence). The V end was cut by 8 bases, the J end by 5 bases, with 16 bases between. The CDR3 is 14 residues long. Supplemented by reference TRBV30 and TRBJ1-6, the full variable domain reads SQTIHQWPATLVQPVGSPLSLECTVEGTSNPNLYWYRQAAGRGLQLLFYSVGIGQISSEVPQNLSASRPQDRQFILSSKKLLLSDSGFYLCARKGDAHNSPLHFGNGTRLTVT.

This clonotype occurred a few times. V and J are TRBV28 and TRBJ2-2; the match to TRBD1 covers 7 bases. The germline V gene has CDR1 MDHEN and CDR2 SYDVKM. V trimming: 8 bases; J trimming: 0 bases; junction bases outside the gene matches: 3. The CDR3 has 14 amino acids. CDR3 bases: TGTGCCAGCGGTGGACAGGCGAACACCGGGGAGCTGTTTTTT. It encodes CASGGQANTGELFF.

This clonotype occurred many times. The J gene is TRBJ2-1, the V gene TRBV2; perhaps TRBD2 as D (6 bases). Germline CDR1 reads SNHLY; CDR2 reads FYNNEI. The CDR3 runs 11 residues. The CDR3 region is CVTGDYNEQFF. CDR3 sequence (DNA): TGTGTTACGGGAGACTACAATGAGCAGTTCTTC.

To note about this clonotype: A much larger clone is a single base away; this may be a read error. J is TRBJ1-5 and V is TRBV7-3, with 9 positions matching TRBD1. From germline, CDR1 is SGHTA and CDR2 FQGTGA. Trimming took 3 bases from V and 5 from J; bases not matched to a gene: 8. The CDR3 is 16 amino acids. In DNA, the CDR3 is TGTGCCAGCAGCTTGCGGGGACAGGGAAGCGATCAGCCCCAGCATTTT. Translation: CASSLRGQGSDQPQHF.

Ten or more counts support this clonotype. This chain joins TRBV7-9 and TRBJ2-2; D remains unclear. The CDR3 totals 13 residues. From germline, CDR1 is SEHNR and CDR2 FQNEAQ (reference sequence). Deletions cut 6 bases from V and 4 bases from J, with 9 bases between. The CDR3 DNA reads TGTGCCAGCAGATATGGAACCACCGGGGAGCTGTTTTTT. This translates into CASRYGTTGELFF.

This clonotype turned up a few times. The V gene is TRBV6-2 or TRBV6-3, the J gene TRBJ2-7; D gene uncertain. Germline V gene lookup returns CDR1 MNHEY and CDR2 SVGEGT. V shed 2 bases and J shed 2 bases, with 7 bases lying between them. The CDR3 covers 13 residues. CDR3 residues: CASSYDLTYEQYF. CDR3 in DNA: TGTGCCAGCAGTTACGACCTAACCTACGAGCAGTACTTC.

This clonotype appeared a single time. The chain couples TRBV10-3 to TRBJ1-1; no firm D call. The CDR3 consists of 13 residues. Germline V lookup: CDR1 ENHRY, CDR2 SYGVKD. V lost 5 bases to trimming and J lost 1 base, with 8 bases between them. The CDR3 DNA sequence: TGTGCCATCAGTAATACAAAGAACACTGAAGCTTTCTTT. This encodes CAISNTKNTEAFF.

CDR3 coding DNA: TGCGCCAGCAGCGAAGGGGGCGCAGGCTACACCTTC. This encodes CASSEGGAGYTF. This chain connects TRBV5-1 to TRBJ1-2; 7 bases align to TRBD1. J was trimmed by 8 bases and V by 4 bases; bases with no gene match: 5. Per the germline V gene, CDR1 is SGHRS and CDR2 is YFSETQ. This CDR3 spans 12 amino acids.

In this sample, this clonotype turned up a few times. This chain connects TRBV27 to TRBJ1-4; D gene uncertain. Trimming pared 3 bases from V and 0 bases from J, leaving 5 bases between. Germline V gives CDR1 MNHEY, CDR2 SMNVEV (reference sequence). The CDR3 runs to 14 residues. CDR3 protein: CASSLFATNEKLFF. In nucleotides, the CDR3 is TGTGCCAGCAGTTTGTTTGCAACTAATGAAAAACTGTTTTTT.

This clonotype was detected many times. The chain uses TRBV7-2 and TRBJ1-2, with no clear D. CDR1 SGHTA and CDR2 FQGNSA come from the germline V gene. Trimming left V 6 bases short and J 5 bases short, with 10 bases between. The CDR3 is 12 amino acids. CDR3 protein: CASSRRQYGYTF. In DNA form, the CDR3 reads TGTGCCAGCAGTCGACGGCAATATGGCTACACCTTC.

This clonotype appeared many times. The V and J genes are TRBV10-3 and TRBJ1-1; D remains ambiguous. The V gene's germline CDR1 is ENHRY and CDR2 SYGVKD. CDR3 length equals 14 residues. V lost 5 bases and J lost 1, with 11 bases in between. The CDR3 sequence: CAISYSEGNTEAFF. The CDR3 DNA reads TGTGCCATCAGTTATTCCGAGGGGAACACTGAAGCTTTCTTT.